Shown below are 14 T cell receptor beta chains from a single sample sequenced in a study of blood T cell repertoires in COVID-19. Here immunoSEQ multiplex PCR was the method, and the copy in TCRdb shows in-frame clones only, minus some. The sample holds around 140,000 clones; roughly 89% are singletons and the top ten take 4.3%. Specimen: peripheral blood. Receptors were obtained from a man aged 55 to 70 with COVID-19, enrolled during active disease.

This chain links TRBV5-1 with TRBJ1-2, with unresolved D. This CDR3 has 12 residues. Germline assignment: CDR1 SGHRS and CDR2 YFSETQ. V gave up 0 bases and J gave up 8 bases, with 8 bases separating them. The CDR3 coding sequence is TGCGCCAGCAGCTTGGACATGGAGGGCTACACCTTC. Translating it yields CASSLDMEGYTF.

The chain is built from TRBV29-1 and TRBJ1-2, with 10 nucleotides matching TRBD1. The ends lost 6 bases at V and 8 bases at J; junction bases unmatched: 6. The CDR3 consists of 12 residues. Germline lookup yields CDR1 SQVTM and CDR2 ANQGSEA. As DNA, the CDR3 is TGCAGCGTCCGACAGGGGGCGGGAGGCTACACCTTC. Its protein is CSVRQGAGGYTF.

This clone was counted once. CDR3 loop: CASSSYSSFEQFF. DNA of the CDR3: TGTGCCAGCAGTAGTTACAGTTCCTTTGAGCAGTTCTTC. The chain has TRBV12-3 or TRBV12-4 and TRBJ2-1; D remains unclear. Trimming cost V 5 bases and J 9 bases, with 14 bases left between them. This CDR3 spans 13 amino acids.

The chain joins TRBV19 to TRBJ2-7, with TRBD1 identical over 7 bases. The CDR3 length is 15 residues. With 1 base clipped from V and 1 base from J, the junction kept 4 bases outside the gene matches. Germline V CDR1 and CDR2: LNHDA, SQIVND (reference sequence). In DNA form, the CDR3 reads TGTGCCAGTAGTATAGCCGGGACAGCTTCCTACGAGCAGTACTTC. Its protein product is CASSIAGTASYEQYF.

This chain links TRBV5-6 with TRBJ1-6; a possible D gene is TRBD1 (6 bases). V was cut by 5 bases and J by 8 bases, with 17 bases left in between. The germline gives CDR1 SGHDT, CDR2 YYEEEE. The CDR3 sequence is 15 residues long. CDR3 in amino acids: CASREQGLGDSPLHF. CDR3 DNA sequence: TGTGCCAGCAGGGAACAGGGTCTAGGGGATTCACCCCTCCACTTT.

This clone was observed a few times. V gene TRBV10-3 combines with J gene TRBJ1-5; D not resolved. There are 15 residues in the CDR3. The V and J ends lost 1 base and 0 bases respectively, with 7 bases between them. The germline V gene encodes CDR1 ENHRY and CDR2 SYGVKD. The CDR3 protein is CAISEYQVSNQPQHF. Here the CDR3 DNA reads TGTGCCATCAGTGAGTATCAGGTTAGCAATCAGCCCCAGCATTTT.

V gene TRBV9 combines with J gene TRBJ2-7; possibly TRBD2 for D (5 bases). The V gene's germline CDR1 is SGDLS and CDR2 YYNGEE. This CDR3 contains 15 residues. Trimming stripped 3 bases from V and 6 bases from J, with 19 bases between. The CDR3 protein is CASSALEGGLGEQYF. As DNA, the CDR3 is TGTGCCAGCAGCGCCCTTGAGGGCGGGTTAGGCGAGCAGTACTTC.

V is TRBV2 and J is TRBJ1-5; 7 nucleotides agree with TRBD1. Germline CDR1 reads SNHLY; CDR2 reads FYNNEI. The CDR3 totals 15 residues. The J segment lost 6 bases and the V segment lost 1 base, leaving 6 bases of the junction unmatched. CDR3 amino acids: CASSEVSTGSQPQHF. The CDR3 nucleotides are TGTGCCAGCAGTGAAGTCTCGACAGGGAGTCAGCCCCAGCATTTT. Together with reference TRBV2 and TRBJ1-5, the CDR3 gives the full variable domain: EPEVTQTPSHQVTQMGQEVILRCVPISNHLYFYWYRQILGQKVEFLVSFYNNEISEKSEIFDDQFSVERPDGSNFTLKIRSTKLEDSAMYFCASSEVSTGSQPQHFGDGTRLSIL.

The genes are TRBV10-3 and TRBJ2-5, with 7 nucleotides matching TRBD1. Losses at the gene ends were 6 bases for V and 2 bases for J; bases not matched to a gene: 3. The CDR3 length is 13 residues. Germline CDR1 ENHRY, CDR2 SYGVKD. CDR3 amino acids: CAIRGTVQETQYF. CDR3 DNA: TGTGCCATCAGGGGGACAGTACAAGAGACCCAGTACTTC.

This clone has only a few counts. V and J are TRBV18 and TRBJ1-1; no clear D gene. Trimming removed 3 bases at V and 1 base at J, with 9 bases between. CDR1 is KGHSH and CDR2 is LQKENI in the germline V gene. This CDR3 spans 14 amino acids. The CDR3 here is CASSPVRENTEAFF. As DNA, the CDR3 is TGTGCCAGCTCACCGGTCCGGGAGAACACTGAAGCTTTCTTT.

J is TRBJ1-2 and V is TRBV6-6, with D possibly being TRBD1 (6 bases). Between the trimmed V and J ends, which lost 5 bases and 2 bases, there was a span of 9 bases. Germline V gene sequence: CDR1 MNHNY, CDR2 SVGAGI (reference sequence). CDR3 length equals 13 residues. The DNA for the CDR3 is TGTGCCAGCAGTCCACAGGGAAACTATGGCTACACCTTC. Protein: CASSPQGNYGYTF.

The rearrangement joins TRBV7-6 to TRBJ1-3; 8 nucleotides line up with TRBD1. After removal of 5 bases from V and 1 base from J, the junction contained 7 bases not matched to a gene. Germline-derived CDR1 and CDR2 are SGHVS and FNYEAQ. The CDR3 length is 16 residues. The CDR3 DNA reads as TGTGCCAGCAGCCTAACGCAGGGGGCATCTGGAAACACCATATATTTT. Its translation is CASSLTQGASGNTIYF.

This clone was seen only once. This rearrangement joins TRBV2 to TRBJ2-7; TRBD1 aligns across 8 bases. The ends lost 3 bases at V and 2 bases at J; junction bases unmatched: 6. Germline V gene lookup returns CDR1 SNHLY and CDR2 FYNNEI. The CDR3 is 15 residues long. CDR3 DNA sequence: TGTGCCAGCAGTGATGTCGGGACAGGTGCCTACGAGCAGTACTTC. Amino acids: CASSDVGTGAYEQYF.

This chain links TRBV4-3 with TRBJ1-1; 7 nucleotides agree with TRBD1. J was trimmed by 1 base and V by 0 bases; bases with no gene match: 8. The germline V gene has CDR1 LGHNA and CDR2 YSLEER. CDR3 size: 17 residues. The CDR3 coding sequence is TGCGCCAGCAGCCAAGAATATGGGACAGCCACGAACACTGAAGCTTTCTTT. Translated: CASSQEYGTATNTEAFF.